A single T cell receptor (beta chain) is shown here with its context. This sample was taken from a study of control samples from healthy donors and cancer patients. The data were produced by immunoSEQ multiplex PCR, yet TCRdb's version contains in-frame clones alone and is incomplete. The sample has some 100,000 clones; 85% to 95% are singletons. The CDR3 is made up of 13 amino acids. The germline V and J ends were trimmed by 2 bases and 4 bases, with 10 bases remaining between them. Germline V gives CDR1 SGHRS, CDR2 YFSETQ. The sequence was collected from a man younger than 35 in good health. The material sequenced was blood. V usage is TRBV5-1 and J usage is TRBJ2-7, with D perhaps TRBD1 or TRBD2 (5 bases each). The CDR3 loop reads CASSFGTEYEQYF. CDR3 coding DNA: TGCGCCAGCAGCTTTGGGACCGAATACGAGCAGTACTTC.